One sample yielded the 12 T cell receptor beta chains listed below, sequenced in a study of shared clonotypes between healthy human individuals. This table comes from immunoSEQ multiplex PCR, and its TCRdb copy is limited to in-frame clones, with some not included. The sample holds around 1.6 million clones, about 98% seen once. Sequencing was carried out using naive CD4+ T cells sorted from blood. Noted subset: CD45RA+ positively selected. The origin of the receptors is a man under 40 in good health.

This chain connects TRBV4-1 to TRBJ2-1; TRBD2 aligns across 8 bases. Germline V gene sequence: CDR1 MGHRA, CDR2 YSYEKL. The junction had 10 bases not matched to a gene; V was cut back by 3 bases and J by 6 bases. The CDR3 has 16 residues. Written as DNA, the CDR3 is TGCGCCAGCAGCCACCCTCGGGCGGGGGGTACCAATGAGCAGTTCTTC. Translation gives CASSHPRAGGTNEQFF.

The CDR3 region is CASSYEVGGSAFF. In DNA, the CDR3 is TGTGCCAGCAGCTACGAGGTCGGAGGGTCGGCTTTCTTT. The genes are TRBV7-3 and TRBJ1-1; D is unresolved. CDR1 SGHTA and CDR2 FQGTGA come from the germline V gene. This CDR3 has 13 amino acids. V gave up 4 bases and J gave up 11 bases, with 17 bases separating them.

This chain links TRBV10-3 with TRBJ2-1; tentatively, D is TRBD2 (5 bases). The CDR3 runs 15 residues. Trimming removed 2 bases at V and 3 bases at J, with 11 bases between. CDR1 ENHRY and CDR2 SYGVKD come from the germline V gene. The CDR3 region is CAISERVAYYNEQFF. The CDR3 nucleotides are TGTGCCATCAGTGAGAGGGTAGCGTACTACAATGAGCAGTTCTTC.

This chain joins TRBV9 and TRBJ1-2; possibly TRBD1 for D (6 bases). With 3 bases removed from V and 7 bases from J, the gap between germline ends came to 16 bases. CDR1 is SGDLS, CDR2 YYNGEE, per germline. The CDR3 length is 14 residues. In DNA form, the CDR3 reads TGTGCCAGCAGCGCCCTAACCGGGACAACTGGCTACACCTTC. This gives the protein CASSALTGTTGYTF.

Details on this clone: The identical CDR3 is also encoded by other nucleotide sequences in the sample. The genes are TRBV18 and TRBJ2-3; TRBD2 matches 8 bases. The V segment lost 0 bases and the J segment 3 bases; nucleotides outside the gene matches: 2. Per germline, CDR1 KGHSH and CDR2 LQKENI. The CDR3 has 15 residues. CDR3 in amino acids: CASSPPSGSTDTQYF. The CDR3 bases are TGTGCCAGCTCACCACCGAGCGGGAGTACAGATACGCAGTATTTT.

This CDR3 is CASSQGKGAYNEQFF. The CDR3 DNA reads TGTGCCAGCAGCCAAGGCAAGGGGGCTTACAATGAGCAGTTCTTC. V and J are TRBV14 and TRBJ2-1; TRBD1 agrees at 7 bases. The CDR3 consists of 15 residues. CDR1 is SGHDN, CDR2 FVKESK, per germline. Trimming removed 1 base from V and 4 bases from J; junction bases left unmatched: 4.

The V gene is TRBV21-1, the J gene TRBJ1-3; the DNA was not compared with TRBD1, the D call given in the table. TRBV21-1 is a known pseudogene. The length of the CDR3 is 15 residues. CDR3 bases: TGTGCCAGCAGCAGCCAGGCCGACTCTGGAAACACCATATATTTT. This codes for CASSSQADSGNTIYF.

This clone has only one observation. This chain connects TRBV5-1 to TRBJ2-1; 8 nucleotides agree with TRBD1. In germline, CDR1 is SGHRS, CDR2 YFSETQ. The length of the CDR3 is 17 residues. The trim removed 0 bases at V and 4 bases at J, leaving 9 bases unmatched. DNA of the CDR3: TGCGCCAGCAGCTTGGAGCTGGGACAGGCGGGATACAATGAGCAGTTCTTC. Protein product: CASSLELGQAGYNEQFF.

Of note for this clone: Other DNA variants within this sample encode the same CDR3. The genes are TRBV7-9 and TRBJ2-3, with 7 bases identical to TRBD2. The V gene's germline CDR1 is SEHNR and CDR2 FQNEAQ (reference sequence). J lost 3 bases, V lost 4 bases, and 1 base had no gene match. CDR3 size: 13 residues. CDR3 amino acids: CASSSSGTDTQYF. CDR3 DNA: TGTGCCAGCAGCTCTAGCGGAACAGATACGCAGTATTTT.

This chain links TRBV11-2 with TRBJ1-4, with a possible D match to TRBD1 (6 bases). The CDR3 is made up of 18 amino acids. The germline CDR1 and CDR2 sequences are SGHAT and FQNNGV. With 4 bases removed from V and 8 bases from J, the gap between germline ends came to 26 bases. CDR3 coding DNA: TGTGCCAGCAGCTCGACCATTTTGCCCGGACAGCGGGCCGAAAAACTGTTTTTT. Translation gives CASSSTILPGQRAEKLFF.

The chain joins TRBV29-1 to TRBJ1-1; TRBD1 is a possible D gene (5 bases). V was clipped by 5 bases and J by 4 bases, with 14 bases between them. CDR1 and CDR2 (germline): SQVTM, ANQGSEA. The CDR3 totals 13 residues. The CDR3: CSVSRQGGTEAFF. CDR3 sequence (DNA): TGCAGCGTTTCCCGCCAGGGTGGCACTGAAGCTTTCTTT.

In the case of this clone: The sample contains more than one DNA sequence encoding this CDR3. V is TRBV5-1 and J is TRBJ2-5; the D is unclear. V lost 2 bases and J 1 base, leaving 9 bases between the germline ends. Germline CDR1 is SGHRS and CDR2 is YFSETQ. This CDR3 region has 14 residues. The CDR3 DNA sequence: TGCGCCAGCAGCTTTCGCGCTTCCCAAGAGACCCAGTACTTC. Amino acids: CASSFRASQETQYF.